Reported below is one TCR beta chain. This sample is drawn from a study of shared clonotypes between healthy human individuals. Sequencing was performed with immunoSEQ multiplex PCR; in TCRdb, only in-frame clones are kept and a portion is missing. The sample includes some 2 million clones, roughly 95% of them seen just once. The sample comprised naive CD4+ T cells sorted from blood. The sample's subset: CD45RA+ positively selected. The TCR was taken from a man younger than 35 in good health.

The CDR3 region has the DNA TGTGCCAGCAGCTTAAGCCGGGACAGGGGCTATGGCTACACCTTC. Protein product: CASSLSRDRGYGYTF. This rearrangement joins TRBV7-2 to TRBJ1-2, with 10 bases lining up with TRBD1. Germline V gene sequence: CDR1 SGHTA, CDR2 FQGNSA. Trimming removed 2 bases from V and 4 bases from J; junction bases left unmatched: 4. There are 15 residues in the CDR3.